A single sample is the source of the 6 T cell receptor beta chains below, sequenced in a study of OX40 agonist ivuxolimab in advanced cancers. Library generation was performed with the immunoSEQ multiplex PCR assay. TCRdb re-hosts the immuneACCESS table, in-frame sequences only. Its copies lack some clones; in the studies checked, an unresolved V gene accounts for under half of them, and the cause for the rest is not known. The sample records about 83,000 clones, around 80% of which are singletons. Approximately 1.9% of the sample lies in the top ten. The sequencing here drew on CD4+ or CD8+ T cells sorted from blood, taken in a trial of the OX40 agonist ivuxolimab. The receptors derive from an adult with an advanced solid tumor such as melanoma, head and neck, liver or kidney cancer.

This clone was seen a few times. The V gene is TRBV6-5, the J gene TRBJ1-6; D call uncertain. The CDR3 has 12 residues. Trimming left V 5 bases short and J 9 bases short, with 8 bases between. Germline-derived CDR1 and CDR2 are MNHEY and SVGAGI. CDR3 coding DNA: TGTGCCAGCAGTCGCTCAGGTTCACCCCTCCACTTT. This codes for CASSRSGSPLHF.

The chain combines TRBV6-5 with TRBJ1-2, with 10 nucleotides matching TRBD1. Germline loops: CDR1 MNHEY, CDR2 SVGAGI. This CDR3 contains 16 residues. V trimming: 4 bases; J trimming: 2 bases; junction bases outside the gene matches: 7. The CDR3 loop reads CASSLTGQGRNYGYTF. Here the CDR3 DNA reads TGTGCCAGCAGTTTGACGGGACAGGGGAGGAACTATGGCTACACCTTC.

The gene calls are TRBV19 and TRBJ2-5; 7 positions agree with TRBD1. Germline V lookup: CDR1 LNHDA, CDR2 SQIVND (reference sequence). V trimming: 5 bases; J trimming: 1 base; junction bases outside the gene matches: 7. CDR3 length: 15 amino acids. The CDR3 nucleotides are TGTGCCAGTAGTGGTCGGGACAGTCTCCAAGAGACCCAGTACTTC. It codes for CASSGRDSLQETQYF.

The V gene is TRBV6-6, the J gene TRBJ1-1, with 8 bases fitting TRBD1. The J segment lost 11 bases and the V segment lost 5 bases, leaving 13 bases of the junction unmatched. The germline V gene has CDR1 MNHNY and CDR2 SVGAGI (reference sequence). The CDR3 is 14 residues long. CDR3 sequence reads: CASSTRTGIGWAFF. CDR3 in DNA: TGTGCCAGCAGTACTAGGACAGGGATCGGTTGGGCTTTCTTT.

This clone appeared a few times. The CDR3 reads CASSLEDRAHEQFF. The CDR3 DNA reads TGTGCCAGCAGCTTAGAGGACAGGGCCCATGAGCAGTTCTTC. The chain recombines TRBV7-6 with TRBJ2-1; 8 positions agree with TRBD1. V dropped 1 base and J dropped 8; count of bases not matched to a gene: 4. The germline gives CDR1 SGHVS, CDR2 FNYEAQ. There are 14 residues in the CDR3.

This sequence joins TRBV7-9 and TRBJ2-5; maybe TRBD1 (6 bases). With 0 bases removed from V and 4 bases from J, the gap between germline ends came to 6 bases. Germline V gives CDR1 SEHNR, CDR2 FQNEAQ (reference sequence). The CDR3 loop spans 13 amino acids. The CDR3 protein is CASSLAGGETQYF. The CDR3, as DNA: TGTGCCAGCAGCTTAGCAGGGGGAGAGACCCAGTACTTC.